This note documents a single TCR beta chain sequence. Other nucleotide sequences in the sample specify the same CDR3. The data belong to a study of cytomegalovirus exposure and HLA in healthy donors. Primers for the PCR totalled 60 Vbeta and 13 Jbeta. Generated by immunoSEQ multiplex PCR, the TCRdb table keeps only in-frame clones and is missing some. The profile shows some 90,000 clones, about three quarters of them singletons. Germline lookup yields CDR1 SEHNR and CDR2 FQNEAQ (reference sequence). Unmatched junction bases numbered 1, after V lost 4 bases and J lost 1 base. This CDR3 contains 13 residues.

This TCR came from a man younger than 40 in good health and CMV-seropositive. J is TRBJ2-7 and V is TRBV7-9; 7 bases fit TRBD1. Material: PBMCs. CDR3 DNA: TGTGCCAGCAGCTCGGGACAGTCCTACGAGCAGTACGTC. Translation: CASSSGQSYEQYV.